The 7 T cell receptor beta chains below come from one sample, sequenced in a study of identifying expanded T cells in peripheral blood. Generated by immunoSEQ multiplex PCR, the TCRdb table keeps only in-frame clones and is missing some. Here the sample spans over 100,000 clones, about 85% being singletons. Material for sequencing was blood. These receptors all come from a person aged 18 to 75 in good health.

The chain is built from TRBV6-1 and TRBJ2-5; tentative D call: TRBD2 (7 bases). Per germline, CDR1 MNHNS and CDR2 SASEGT. This CDR3 has 17 amino acids. Trimming shortened V by 4 bases and J by 5 bases, and 23 bases separated the two germline ends. CDR3 residues: CASSGAAGALKGETQYF. In DNA form, the CDR3 reads TGTGCCAGCAGTGGGGCGGCGGGGGCCCTAAAGGGGGAGACCCAGTACTTC.

The chain combines TRBV14 with TRBJ2-5; a possible D gene is TRBD2 (5 bases). V was clipped by 4 bases and J by 5 bases, with 5 bases between them. The CDR3 is made up of 11 amino acids. Germline loops: CDR1 SGHDN, CDR2 FVKESK. The CDR3 sequence is CASSPGETQYF. The CDR3 bases are TGTGCCAGCAGCCCGGGGGAGACCCAGTACTTC.

The chain uses TRBV7-9 and TRBJ2-5, with TRBD2 matching 13 bases. CDR3 size: 15 residues. Germline-derived CDR1 and CDR2 are SEHNR and FQNEAQ (reference sequence). V gave up 8 bases and J gave up 5 bases; unmatched junction bases: 8. CDR3 in DNA: TGTGCCAGCCAAATCGTACTAGCGGGAGGGGAGACCCAGTACTTC. Protein sequence: CASQIVLAGGETQYF.

This chain joins TRBV4-1 and TRBJ2-7; D is unclear. The CDR3 contains 16 residues. Trimming stripped 3 bases from V and 1 base from J, with 16 bases between. Germline V lookup: CDR1 MGHRA, CDR2 YSYEKL. CDR3 loop: CASSHVAAVNSYEQYF. The DNA for the CDR3 is TGCGCCAGCAGCCACGTCGCGGCAGTTAATTCCTACGAGCAGTACTTC.

V usage is TRBV1 and J usage is TRBJ1-1. TRBV1 is tagged as a pseudogene. This CDR3 spans 13 amino acids. The CDR3 region is CTNGVGGKTEAFF. In DNA, the CDR3 is TGCACCAACGGGGTGGGGGGAAAGACTGAAGCTTTCTTT.

Only one count was recorded for this clone. The chain uses TRBV28 and TRBJ2-5; the D is unclear. V was cut by 1 base and J by 1 base, with 13 bases left in between. The germline gives CDR1 MDHEN, CDR2 SYDVKM. There are 16 residues in the CDR3. CDR3 nucleotide sequence: TGTGCCAGCAGTTTATCGGGCCTAGACACCCAAGAGACCCAGTACTTC. The encoded protein is CASSLSGLDTQETQYF.

This chain connects TRBV2 to TRBJ1-1, with D tentatively TRBD1 (5 bases). The V end was cut by 3 bases, the J end by 1 base, with 12 bases between. The length of the CDR3 is 15 residues. The V gene's germline CDR1 is SNHLY and CDR2 FYNNEI. The CDR3 region is CASSERGPRNTEAFF. In DNA, the CDR3 is TGTGCCAGCAGTGAGAGGGGCCCCAGGAACACTGAAGCTTTCTTT.